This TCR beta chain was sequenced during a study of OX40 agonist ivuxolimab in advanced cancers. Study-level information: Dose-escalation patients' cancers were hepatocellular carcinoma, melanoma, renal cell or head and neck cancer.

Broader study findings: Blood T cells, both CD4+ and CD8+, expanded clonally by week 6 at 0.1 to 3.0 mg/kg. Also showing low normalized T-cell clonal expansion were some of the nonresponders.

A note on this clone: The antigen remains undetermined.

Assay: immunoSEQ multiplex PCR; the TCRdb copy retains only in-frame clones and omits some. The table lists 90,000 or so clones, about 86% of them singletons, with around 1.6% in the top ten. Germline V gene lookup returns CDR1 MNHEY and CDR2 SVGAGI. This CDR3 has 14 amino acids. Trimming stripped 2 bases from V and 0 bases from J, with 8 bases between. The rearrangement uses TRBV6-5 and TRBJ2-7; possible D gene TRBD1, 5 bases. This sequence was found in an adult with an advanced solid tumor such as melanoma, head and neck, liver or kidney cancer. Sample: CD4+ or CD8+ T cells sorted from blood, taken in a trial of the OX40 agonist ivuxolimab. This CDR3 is CASSYRGDSYEQYF. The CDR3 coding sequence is TGTGCCAGCAGTTACAGGGGTGACTCCTACGAGCAGTACTTC.